The 12 T cell receptor beta chains given below trace back to one sample, sequenced in a study of T cells in Graves' hyperthyroidism and ophthalmopathy. From RNA transcripts, TCR beta CDR3 regions were amplified. A first-round RT-PCR of the TCR CDR3 used the HTBI primer set. TCRdb itself ran the multiplex PCR reads through MiXCR, one entry per CDR3 protein. The table lists hundreds of thousands of distinct CDR3 sequences, approximately 14% of them singletons. Material for sequencing was blood. These receptors were taken from a young woman with Graves' hyperthyroidism.

The chain joins TRBV4-2 to TRBJ1-2, with a weak D call TRBD1 (6 bases). The CDR3 sequence is 12 residues long. Germline V gene lookup returns CDR1 LGHNA and CDR2 YNFKEQ. Trimming left V 3 bases short and J 7 bases short, with 9 bases between. The CDR3 protein is CASSQGAVGYTF. In DNA, the CDR3 is TGTGCCAGCAGCCAGGGGGCAGTTGGCTACACCTTC.

In this sample, this clonotype turned up many times. The chain couples TRBV28 to TRBJ2-7; D tentatively reads TRBD1 or TRBD2 (5 bases each). The CDR3 sequence is 15 residues long. Trimming removed 2 bases at V and 5 bases at J, with 16 bases between. The V gene's germline CDR1 is MDHEN and CDR2 SYDVKM. CDR3 coding DNA: TGTGCCAGCAGTTTAGGGGGTCAGGGCGGCGACGAGCAGTACTTC. Translated, it gives CASSLGGQGGDEQYF.

J is TRBJ2-3 and V is TRBV7-3, with 9 bases fitting TRBD2. J was trimmed by 0 bases and V by 5 bases; bases with no gene match: 3. This CDR3 is 15 amino acids long. CDR1 is SGHTA and CDR2 is FQGTGA in the germline V gene. CDR3 bases: TGTGCCAGCAGCCCTAGCGGGGCTAGCACAGATACGCAGTATTTT. Translating it yields CASSPSGASTDTQYF.

This clonotype was observed a handful of times. The chain employs TRBV30 and TRBJ2-5, with TRBD1 identical over 8 bases. In germline, CDR1 is GTSNPN, CDR2 SVGIG (reference sequence). CDR3 length: 13 amino acids. The J segment lost 2 bases and the V segment lost 2 bases, leaving 1 base of the junction unmatched. CDR3 residues: CAWSHRGQETQYF. The CDR3 coding sequence is TGTGCCTGGAGTCACAGGGGGCAAGAGACCCAGTACTTC. Supplemented by reference TRBV30 and TRBJ2-5, the full variable domain reads SQTIHQWPATLVQPVGSPLSLECTVEGTSNPNLYWYRQAAGRGLQLLFYSVGIGQISSEVPQNLSASRPQDRQFILSSKKLLLSDSGFYLCAWSHRGQETQYFGPGTRLLVL.

Worth noting for this clonotype: Relative to the germline gene, one junction end is altered; a read error may explain this. This rearrangement joins TRBV9 to TRBJ1-3; D is unclear. CDR3 length: 13 residues. Looked up from germline, CDR1 is SGDLS and CDR2 is YYNGEE. The CDR3: CASTVIPGNTIYF. The CDR3 DNA reads TGTGCCAGCACCGTAATCCCTGGAAACACCATATATTTT.

This clonotype was observed at least ten times. The V and J genes are TRBV28 and TRBJ2-1, with 10 bases aligning to TRBD2. The germline V gene encodes CDR1 MDHEN and CDR2 SYDVKM. The CDR3 runs 17 residues. The J segment lost 9 bases and the V segment lost 2 bases, leaving 13 bases of the junction unmatched. DNA of the CDR3: TGTGCCAGCAGTTTACTGATATTAGCGGGAGGATTCAGTGAGCAGTTCTTC. It yields the protein CASSLLILAGGFSEQFF.

This clonotype has at least ten counts. This chain connects TRBV18 to TRBJ1-1; D uncertain. V lost 1 base to trimming and J lost 3 bases, with 6 bases between them. The CDR3 consists of 13 residues. The germline V gene encodes CDR1 KGHSH and CDR2 LQKENI. CDR3: CASSPQGYTEAFF. CDR3 bases: TGTGCCAGCTCACCACAGGGTTACACTGAAGCTTTCTTT.

This clonotype was detected only once. This rearrangement joins TRBV19 to TRBJ1-5, with 8 nucleotides matching TRBD1. The CDR3 runs to 14 residues. Germline CDR1 reads LNHDA; CDR2 reads SQIVND (reference sequence). The V and J ends lost 8 bases and 6 bases, in that order; junction bases with no gene match: 9. CDR3: CASRWTGRGQPQHF. The DNA of the CDR3 is TGTGCCAGTCGATGGACAGGGAGGGGTCAGCCCCAGCATTTT.

This clonotype was found a few times. The gene calls are TRBV27 and TRBJ2-7; TRBD2 aligns across 11 bases. The CDR3 contains 17 residues. The germline CDR1 and CDR2 sequences are MNHEY and SMNVEV (reference sequence). V was pared by 1 base and J by 0 bases, with 5 bases of the junction left unmatched. The CDR3 here is CASSLFSSGRSSYEQYF. CDR3 DNA: TGTGCCAGCAGTTTATTTTCTAGCGGGAGGTCCTCCTACGAGCAGTACTTC.

This clonotype showed up just a few times. The chain joins TRBV6-1 to TRBJ2-2, with TRBD2 matching over 13 bases. J lost 1 base, V lost 5 bases, and 7 bases had no gene match. The CDR3 runs to 18 residues. Per the germline V gene, CDR1 is MNHNS and CDR2 is SASEGT. The CDR3 here is CASSSGRLAGGNTGELFF. CDR3 sequence (DNA): TGTGCCAGCAGTTCCGGACGACTAGCGGGAGGGAACACCGGGGAGCTGTTTTTT.

This clonotype has a count of ten or more. The chain recombines TRBV11-2 with TRBJ1-1; D may be TRBD1 (5 bases). Trimming took off 4 bases at V and 6 bases at J, with 9 bases between the two ends. The CDR3 covers 12 residues. Germline V gene data show CDR1 as SGHAT and CDR2 as FQNNGV. The CDR3 loop is CASSYEGSEAFF. CDR3 in DNA: TGTGCCAGCAGCTACGAGGGGTCTGAAGCTTTCTTT. The whole variable domain, filled in from reference TRBV11-2 and TRBJ1-1, reads EAGVAQSPRYKIIEKRQSVAFWCNPISGHATLYWYQQILGQGPKLLIQFQNNGVVDDSQLPKDRFSAERLKGVDSTLKIQPAKLEDSAVYLCASSYEGSEAFFGQGTRLTVV.

This clonotype was recorded a few times. The chain couples TRBV7-3 to TRBJ2-6, with 7 bases lining up with TRBD1. The CDR3 runs to 16 residues. Germline loops: CDR1 SGHTA, CDR2 FQGTGA. V shed 5 bases and J 0 bases; nucleotides not matched to a gene: 4. For the CDR3, the DNA is TGTGCCAGCAGCCCCCGGACAGGCTCTGGGGCCAACGTCCTGACTTTC. It translates to CASSPRTGSGANVLTF.